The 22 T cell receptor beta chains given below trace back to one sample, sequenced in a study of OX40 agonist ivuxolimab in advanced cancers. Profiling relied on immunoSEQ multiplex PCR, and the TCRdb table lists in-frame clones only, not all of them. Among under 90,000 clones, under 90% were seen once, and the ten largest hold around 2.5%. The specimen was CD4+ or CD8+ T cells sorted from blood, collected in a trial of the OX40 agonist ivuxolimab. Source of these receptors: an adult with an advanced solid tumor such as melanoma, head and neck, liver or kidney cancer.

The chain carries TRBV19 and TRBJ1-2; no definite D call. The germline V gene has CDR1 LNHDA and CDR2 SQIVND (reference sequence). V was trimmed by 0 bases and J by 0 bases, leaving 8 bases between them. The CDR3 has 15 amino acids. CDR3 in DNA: TGTGCCAGTAGTATAGACCAGGCGTCTAACTATGGCTACACCTTC. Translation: CASSIDQASNYGYTF. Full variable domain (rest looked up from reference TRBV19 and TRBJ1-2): DGGITQSPKYLFRKEGQNVTLSCEQNLNHDAMYWYRQDPGQGLRLIYYSQIVNDFQKGDIAEGYSVSREKKESFPLTVTSAQKNPTAFYLCASSIDQASNYGYTFGSGTRLTVV.

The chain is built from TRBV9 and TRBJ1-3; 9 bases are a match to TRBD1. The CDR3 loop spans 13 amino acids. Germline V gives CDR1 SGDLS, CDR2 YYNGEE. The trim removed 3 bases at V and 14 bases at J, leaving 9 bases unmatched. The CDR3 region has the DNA TGTGCCAGCAGCGAGCCCGGGACAGGGAAATTATATTTT. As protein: CASSEPGTGKLYF. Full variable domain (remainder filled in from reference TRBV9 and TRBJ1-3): DSGVTQTPKHLITATGQRVTLRCSPRSGDLSVYWYQQSLDQGLQFLIQYYNGEERAKGNILERFSAQQFPDLHSELNLSSLELGDSALYFCASSEPGTGKLYFGEGSWLTVV.

CDR3 DNA sequence: TGTGCCACCAGCAGCCTTCGTTCTGGAAACACCATATATTTT. Protein: CATSSLRSGNTIYF. The chain is built from TRBV15 and TRBJ1-3; D not certain. With 3 bases removed from V and 1 base from J, the gap between germline ends came to 7 bases. Per the germline V gene, CDR1 is LNHNV and CDR2 is YYDKDF (reference sequence). This CDR3 has 14 residues.

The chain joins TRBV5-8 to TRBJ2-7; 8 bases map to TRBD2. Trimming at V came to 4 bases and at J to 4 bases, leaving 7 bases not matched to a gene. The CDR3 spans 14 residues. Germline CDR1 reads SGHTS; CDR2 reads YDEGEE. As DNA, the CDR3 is TGTGCCAGCAGCCCTACGGGACTAGGTTACGAGCAGTACTTC. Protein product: CASSPTGLGYEQYF.

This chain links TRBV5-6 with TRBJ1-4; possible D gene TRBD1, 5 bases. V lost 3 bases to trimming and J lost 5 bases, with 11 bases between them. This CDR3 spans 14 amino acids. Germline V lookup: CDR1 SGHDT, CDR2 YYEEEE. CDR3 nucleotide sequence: TGTGCCAGCAGCTCCGGGACGATAAATGAAAAACTGTTTTTT. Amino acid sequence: CASSSGTINEKLFF. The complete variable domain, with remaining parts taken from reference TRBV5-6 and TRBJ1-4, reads DAGVTQSPTHLIKTRGQQVTLRCSPKSGHDTVSWYQQALGQGPQFIFQYYEEEERQRGNFPDRFSGHQFPNYSSELNVNALLLGDSALYLCASSSGTINEKLFFGSGTQLSVL.

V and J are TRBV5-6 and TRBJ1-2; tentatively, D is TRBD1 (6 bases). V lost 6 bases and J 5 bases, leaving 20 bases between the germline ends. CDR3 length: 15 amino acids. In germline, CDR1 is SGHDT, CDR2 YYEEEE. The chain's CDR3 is CASIYEGDISYGYTF. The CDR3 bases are TGTGCCAGCATCTATGAAGGGGACATATCGTATGGCTACACCTTC.

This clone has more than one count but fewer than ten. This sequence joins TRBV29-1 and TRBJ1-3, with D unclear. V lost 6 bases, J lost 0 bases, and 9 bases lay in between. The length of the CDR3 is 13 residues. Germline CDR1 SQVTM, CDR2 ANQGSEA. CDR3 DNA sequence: TGCAGCGTCCAGGATGTCTCTGGAAACACCATATATTTT. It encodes CSVQDVSGNTIYF.

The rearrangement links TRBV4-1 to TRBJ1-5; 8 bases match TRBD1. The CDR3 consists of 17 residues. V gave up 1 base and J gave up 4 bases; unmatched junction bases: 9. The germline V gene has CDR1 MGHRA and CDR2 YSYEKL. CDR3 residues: CASSQVTGTGGNQPQHF. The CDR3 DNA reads TGCGCCAGCAGCCAAGTAACCGGGACAGGTGGAAATCAGCCCCAGCATTTT.

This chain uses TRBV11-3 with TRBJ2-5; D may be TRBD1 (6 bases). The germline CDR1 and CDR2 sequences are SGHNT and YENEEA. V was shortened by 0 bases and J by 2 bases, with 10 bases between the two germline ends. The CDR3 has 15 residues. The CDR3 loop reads CASSLDGGQQETQYF. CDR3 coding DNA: TGTGCCAGCAGCTTAGATGGGGGACAACAAGAGACCCAGTACTTC.

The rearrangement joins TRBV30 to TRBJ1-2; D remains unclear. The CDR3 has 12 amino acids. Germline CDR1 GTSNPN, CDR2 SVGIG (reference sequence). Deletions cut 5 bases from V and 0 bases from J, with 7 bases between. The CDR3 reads CAWYTSNYGYTF. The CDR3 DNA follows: TGTGCCTGGTACACCTCTAACTATGGCTACACCTTC. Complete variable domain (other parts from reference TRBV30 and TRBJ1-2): SQTIHQWPATLVQPVGSPLSLECTVEGTSNPNLYWYRQAAGRGLQLLFYSVGIGQISSEVPQNLSASRPQDRQFILSSKKLLLSDSGFYLCAWYTSNYGYTFGSGTRLTVV.

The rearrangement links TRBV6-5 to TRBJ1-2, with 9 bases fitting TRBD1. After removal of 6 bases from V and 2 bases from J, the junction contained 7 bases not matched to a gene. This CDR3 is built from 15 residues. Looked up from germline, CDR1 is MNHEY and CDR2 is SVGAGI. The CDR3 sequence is CASSPTGGRNYGYTF. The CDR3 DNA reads TGTGCCAGCAGCCCTACAGGGGGCAGAAACTATGGCTACACCTTC.

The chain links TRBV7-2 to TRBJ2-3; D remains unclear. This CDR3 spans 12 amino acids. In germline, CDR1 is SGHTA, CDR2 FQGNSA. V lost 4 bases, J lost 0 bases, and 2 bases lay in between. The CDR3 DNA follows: TGTGCCAGCAGCTACAGCACAGATACGCAGTATTTT. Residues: CASSYSTDTQYF.

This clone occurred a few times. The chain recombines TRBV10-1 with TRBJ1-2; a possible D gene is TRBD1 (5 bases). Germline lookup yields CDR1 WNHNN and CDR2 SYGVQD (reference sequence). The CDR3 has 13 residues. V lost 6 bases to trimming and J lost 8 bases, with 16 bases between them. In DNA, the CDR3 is TGCGCCAGCAGCCTGACGACAGTCGGAGGCTACACCTTC. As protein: CASSLTTVGGYTF.

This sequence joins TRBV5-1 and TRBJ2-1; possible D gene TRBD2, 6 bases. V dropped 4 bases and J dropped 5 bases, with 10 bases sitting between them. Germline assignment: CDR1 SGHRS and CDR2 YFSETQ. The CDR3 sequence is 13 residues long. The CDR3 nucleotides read TGCGCCAGCAGCCGGGAGAGGCACAATGAGCAGTTCTTC. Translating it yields CASSRERHNEQFF.

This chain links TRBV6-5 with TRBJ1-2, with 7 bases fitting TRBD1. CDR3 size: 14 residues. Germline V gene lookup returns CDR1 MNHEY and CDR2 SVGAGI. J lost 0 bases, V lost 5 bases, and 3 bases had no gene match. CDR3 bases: TGTGCCAGCAGTGCCCAGGGGGCTAACTATGGCTACACCTTC. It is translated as CASSAQGANYGYTF.

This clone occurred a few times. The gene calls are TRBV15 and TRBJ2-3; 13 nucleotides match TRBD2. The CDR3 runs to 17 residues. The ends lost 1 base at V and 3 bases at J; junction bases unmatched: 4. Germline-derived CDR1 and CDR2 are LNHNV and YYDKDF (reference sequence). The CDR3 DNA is TGTGCCACCAGCAGAGGGGAGACTAGCGGGAGGACAGATACGCAGTATTTT. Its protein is CATSRGETSGRTDTQYF.

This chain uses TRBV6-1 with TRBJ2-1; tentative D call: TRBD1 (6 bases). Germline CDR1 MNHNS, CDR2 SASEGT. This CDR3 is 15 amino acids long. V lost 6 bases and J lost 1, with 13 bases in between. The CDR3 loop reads CASSGQSRSYNEQFF. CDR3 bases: TGTGCCAGCAGCGGACAGTCCAGATCCTACAATGAGCAGTTCTTC.

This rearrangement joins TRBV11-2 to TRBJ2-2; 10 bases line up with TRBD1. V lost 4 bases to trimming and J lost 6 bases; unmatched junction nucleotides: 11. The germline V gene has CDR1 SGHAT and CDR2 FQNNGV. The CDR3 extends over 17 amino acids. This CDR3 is CASSYEPGQGWSGELFF. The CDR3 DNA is TGTGCCAGCAGCTACGAACCGGGACAGGGGTGGTCCGGGGAGCTGTTTTTT.

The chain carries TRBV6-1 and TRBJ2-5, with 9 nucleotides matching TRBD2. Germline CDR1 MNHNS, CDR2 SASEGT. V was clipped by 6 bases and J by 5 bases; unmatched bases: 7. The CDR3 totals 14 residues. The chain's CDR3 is CASSGGRAVETQYF. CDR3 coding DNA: TGTGCCAGCAGCGGCGGGAGGGCCGTGGAGACCCAGTACTTC.

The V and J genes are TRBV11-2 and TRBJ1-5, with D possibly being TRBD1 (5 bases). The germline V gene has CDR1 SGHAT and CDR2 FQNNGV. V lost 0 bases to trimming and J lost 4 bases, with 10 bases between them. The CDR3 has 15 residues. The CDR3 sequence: CASSLDRAQNQPQHF. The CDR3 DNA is TGTGCCAGCAGCTTAGACAGGGCCCAAAATCAGCCCCAGCATTTT.

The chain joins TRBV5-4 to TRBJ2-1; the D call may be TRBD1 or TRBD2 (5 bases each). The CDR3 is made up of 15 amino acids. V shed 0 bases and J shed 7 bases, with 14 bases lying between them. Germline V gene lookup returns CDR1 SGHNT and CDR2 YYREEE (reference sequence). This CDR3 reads CASSLAGAGMNEQFF. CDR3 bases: TGTGCCAGCAGCTTGGCCGGGGCAGGAATGAATGAGCAGTTCTTC.

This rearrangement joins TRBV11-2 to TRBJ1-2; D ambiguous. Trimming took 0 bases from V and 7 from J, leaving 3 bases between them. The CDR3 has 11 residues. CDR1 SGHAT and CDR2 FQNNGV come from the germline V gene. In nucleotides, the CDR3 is TGTGCCAGCAGCTTAGATGGTGGCTACACCTTC. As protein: CASSLDGGYTF. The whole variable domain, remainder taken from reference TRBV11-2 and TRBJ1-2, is EAGVAQSPRYKIIEKRQSVAFWCNPISGHATLYWYQQILGQGPKLLIQFQNNGVVDDSQLPKDRFSAERLKGVDSTLKIQPAKLEDSAVYLCASSLDGGYTFGSGTRLTVV.